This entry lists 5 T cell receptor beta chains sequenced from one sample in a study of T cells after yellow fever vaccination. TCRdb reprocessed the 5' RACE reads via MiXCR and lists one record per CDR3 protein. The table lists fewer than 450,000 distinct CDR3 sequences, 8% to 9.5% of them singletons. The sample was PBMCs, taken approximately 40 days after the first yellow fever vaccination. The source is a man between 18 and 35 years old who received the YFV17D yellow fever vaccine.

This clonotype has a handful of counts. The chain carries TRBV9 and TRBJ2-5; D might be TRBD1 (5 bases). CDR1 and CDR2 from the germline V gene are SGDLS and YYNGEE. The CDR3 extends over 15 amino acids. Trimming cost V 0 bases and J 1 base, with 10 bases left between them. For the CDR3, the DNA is TGTGCCAGCAGCGTAGGCTCAAGGGGCCAAGAGACCCAGTACTTC. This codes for CASSVGSRGQETQYF. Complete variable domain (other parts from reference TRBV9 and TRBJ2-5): DSGVTQTPKHLITATGQRVTLRCSPRSGDLSVYWYQQSLDQGLQFLIQYYNGEERAKGNILERFSAQQFPDLHSELNLSSLELGDSALYFCASSVGSRGQETQYFGPGTRLLVL.

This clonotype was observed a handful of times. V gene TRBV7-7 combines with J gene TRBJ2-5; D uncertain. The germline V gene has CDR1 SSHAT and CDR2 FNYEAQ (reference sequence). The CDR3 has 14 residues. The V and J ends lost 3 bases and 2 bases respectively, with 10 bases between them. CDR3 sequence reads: CASSLLGKQETQYF. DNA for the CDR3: TGTGCCAGCAGCTTGTTGGGGAAACAAGAGACCCAGTACTTC.

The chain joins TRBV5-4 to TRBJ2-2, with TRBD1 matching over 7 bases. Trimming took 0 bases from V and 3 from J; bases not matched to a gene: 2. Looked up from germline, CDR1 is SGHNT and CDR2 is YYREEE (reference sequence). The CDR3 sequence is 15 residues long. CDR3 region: CASSLVGTDTGELFF. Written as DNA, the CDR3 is TGTGCCAGCAGCTTGGTTGGGACAGACACCGGGGAGCTGTTTTTT.

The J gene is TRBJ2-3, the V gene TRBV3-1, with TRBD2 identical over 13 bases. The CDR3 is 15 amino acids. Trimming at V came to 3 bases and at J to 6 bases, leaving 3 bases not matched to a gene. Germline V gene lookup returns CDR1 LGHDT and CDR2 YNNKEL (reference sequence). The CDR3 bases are TGTGCCAGCAGCCAGGGACTAGCGGGGCTGGATACGCAGTATTTT. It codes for CASSQGLAGLDTQYF.

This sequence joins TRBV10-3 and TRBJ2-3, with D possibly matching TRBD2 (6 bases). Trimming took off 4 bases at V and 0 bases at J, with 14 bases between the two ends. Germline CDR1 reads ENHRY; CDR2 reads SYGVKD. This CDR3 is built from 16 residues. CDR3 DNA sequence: TGTGCCATCAGTGCGTTGGACTATCGGAGCACAGATACGCAGTATTTT. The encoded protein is CAISALDYRSTDTQYF.